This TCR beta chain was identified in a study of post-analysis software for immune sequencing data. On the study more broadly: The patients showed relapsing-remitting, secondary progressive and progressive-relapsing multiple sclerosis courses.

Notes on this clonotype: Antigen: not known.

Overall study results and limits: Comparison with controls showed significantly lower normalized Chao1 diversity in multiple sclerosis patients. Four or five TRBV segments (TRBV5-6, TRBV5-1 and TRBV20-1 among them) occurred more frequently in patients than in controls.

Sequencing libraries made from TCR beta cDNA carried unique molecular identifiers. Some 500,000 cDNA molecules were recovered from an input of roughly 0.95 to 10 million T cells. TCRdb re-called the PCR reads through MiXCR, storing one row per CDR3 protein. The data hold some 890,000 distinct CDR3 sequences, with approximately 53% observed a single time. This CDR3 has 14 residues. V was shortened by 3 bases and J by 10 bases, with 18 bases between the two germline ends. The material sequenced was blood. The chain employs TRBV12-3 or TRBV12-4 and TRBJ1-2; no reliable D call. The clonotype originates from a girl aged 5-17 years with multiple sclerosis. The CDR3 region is CASSFNVGFSVYTF. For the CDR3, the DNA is TGTGCCAGCAGTTTCAACGTTGGATTTAGCGTCTACACCTTC.